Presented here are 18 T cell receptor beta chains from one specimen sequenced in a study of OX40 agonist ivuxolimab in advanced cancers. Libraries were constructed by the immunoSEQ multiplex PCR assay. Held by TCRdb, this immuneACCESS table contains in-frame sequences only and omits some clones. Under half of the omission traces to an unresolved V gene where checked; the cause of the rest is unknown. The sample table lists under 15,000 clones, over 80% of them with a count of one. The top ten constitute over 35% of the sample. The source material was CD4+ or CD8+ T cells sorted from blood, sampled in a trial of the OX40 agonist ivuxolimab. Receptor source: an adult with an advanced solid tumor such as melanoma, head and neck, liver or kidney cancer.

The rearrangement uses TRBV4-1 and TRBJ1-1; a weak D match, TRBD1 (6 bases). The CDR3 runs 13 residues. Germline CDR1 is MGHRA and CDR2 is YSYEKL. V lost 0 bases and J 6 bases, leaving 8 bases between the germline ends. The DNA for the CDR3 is TGCGCCAGCAGCCAAGATCGACAGGCTGAAGCTTTCTTT. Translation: CASSQDRQAEAFF.

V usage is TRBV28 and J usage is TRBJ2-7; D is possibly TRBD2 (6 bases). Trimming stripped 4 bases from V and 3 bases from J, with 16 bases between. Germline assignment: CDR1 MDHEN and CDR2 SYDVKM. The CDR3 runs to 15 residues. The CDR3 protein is CASSSAGQKVYEQYF. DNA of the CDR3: TGTGCCAGCAGTTCCGCGGGGCAGAAAGTCTACGAGCAGTACTTC.

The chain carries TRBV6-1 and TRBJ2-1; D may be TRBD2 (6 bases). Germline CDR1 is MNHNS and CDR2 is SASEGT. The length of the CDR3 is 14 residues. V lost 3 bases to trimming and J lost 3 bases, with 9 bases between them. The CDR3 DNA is TGTGCCAGCAGTGAGCCGGGACTCTACAATGAGCAGTTCTTC. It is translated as CASSEPGLYNEQFF.

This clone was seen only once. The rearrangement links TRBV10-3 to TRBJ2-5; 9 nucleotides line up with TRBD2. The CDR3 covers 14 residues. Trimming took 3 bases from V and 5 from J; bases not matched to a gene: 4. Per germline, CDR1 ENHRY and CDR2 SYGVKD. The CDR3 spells CAISDRAGGETQYF. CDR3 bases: TGTGCCATCAGTGACCGAGCGGGAGGTGAGACCCAGTACTTC.

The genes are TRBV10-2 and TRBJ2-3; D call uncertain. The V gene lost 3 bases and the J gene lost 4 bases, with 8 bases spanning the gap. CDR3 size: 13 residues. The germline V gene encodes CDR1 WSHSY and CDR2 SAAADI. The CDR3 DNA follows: TGCGCCAGCAGTGATTTCAGCGCAGATACGCAGTATTTT. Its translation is CASSDFSADTQYF.

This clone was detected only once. CDR3 protein: CASIPAGGSDTQYF. CDR3 in DNA: TGTGCCAGCATCCCAGCGGGAGGCTCAGATACGCAGTATTTT. The J gene is TRBJ2-3, the V gene TRBV7-9, with 9 bases fitting TRBD2. CDR1 is SEHNR, CDR2 FQNEAQ, per germline (reference sequence). CDR3 size: 14 residues. With V trimmed by 7 bases and J by 4 bases, 6 bases remained unmatched. Looking up the rest from reference TRBV7-9 and TRBJ2-3 gives the full variable domain: DTGVSQNPRHKITKRGQNVTFRCDPISEHNRLYWYRQTLGQGPEFLTYFQNEAQLEKSRLLSDRFSAERPKGSFSTLEIQRTEQGDSAMYLCASIPAGGSDTQYFGPGTRLTVL.

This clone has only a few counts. CDR3: CASSELPRASNEKLFF. The CDR3 bases are TGTGCCAGCAGTGAATTACCCCGGGCCAGTAATGAAAAACTGTTTTTT. The chain joins TRBV2 to TRBJ1-4; no clear D. The CDR3 is 16 amino acids. V lost 2 bases, J lost 4 bases, and 14 bases lay in between. Per germline, CDR1 SNHLY and CDR2 FYNNEI. Using reference TRBV2 and TRBJ1-4 for the parts outside the CDR3, the full variable domain is EPEVTQTPSHQVTQMGQEVILRCVPISNHLYFYWYRQILGQKVEFLVSFYNNEISEKSEIFDDQFSVERPDGSNFTLKIRSTKLEDSAMYFCASSELPRASNEKLFFGSGTQLSVL.

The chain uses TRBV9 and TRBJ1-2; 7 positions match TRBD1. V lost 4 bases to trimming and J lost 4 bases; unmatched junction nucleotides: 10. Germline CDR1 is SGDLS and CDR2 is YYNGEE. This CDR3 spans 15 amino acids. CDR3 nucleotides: TGTGCCAGCAGCACTAAACAGGGGTCGCGCTATGGCTACACCTTC. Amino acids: CASSTKQGSRYGYTF.

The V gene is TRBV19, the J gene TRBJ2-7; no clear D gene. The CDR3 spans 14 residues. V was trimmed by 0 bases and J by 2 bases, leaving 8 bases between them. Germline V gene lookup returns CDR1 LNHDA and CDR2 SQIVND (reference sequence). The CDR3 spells CASSIDRSPYEQYF. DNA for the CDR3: TGTGCCAGTAGTATAGATCGATCTCCCTACGAGCAGTACTTC. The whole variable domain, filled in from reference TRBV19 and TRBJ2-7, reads DGGITQSPKYLFRKEGQNVTLSCEQNLNHDAMYWYRQDPGQGLRLIYYSQIVNDFQKGDIAEGYSVSREKKESFPLTVTSAQKNPTAFYLCASSIDRSPYEQYFGPGTRLTVT.

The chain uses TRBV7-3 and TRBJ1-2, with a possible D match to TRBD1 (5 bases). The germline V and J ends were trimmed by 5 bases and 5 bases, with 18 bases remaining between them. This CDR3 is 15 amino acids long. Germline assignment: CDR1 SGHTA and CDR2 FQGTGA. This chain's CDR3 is CASSPLEQAVYGYTF. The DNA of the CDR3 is TGTGCCAGCAGCCCTCTCGAACAGGCCGTTTATGGCTACACCTTC.

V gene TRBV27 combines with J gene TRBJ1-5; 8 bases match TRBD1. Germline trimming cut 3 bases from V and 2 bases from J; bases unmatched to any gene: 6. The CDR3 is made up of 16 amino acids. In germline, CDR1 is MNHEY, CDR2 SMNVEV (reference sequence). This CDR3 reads CASSFQGAFGNQPQHF. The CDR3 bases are TGTGCCAGCAGTTTTCAGGGGGCGTTCGGCAATCAGCCCCAGCATTTT.

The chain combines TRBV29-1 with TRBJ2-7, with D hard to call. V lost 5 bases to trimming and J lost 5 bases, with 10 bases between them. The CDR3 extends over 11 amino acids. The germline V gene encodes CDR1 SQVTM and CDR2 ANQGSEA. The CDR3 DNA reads TGCAGCGTTCTTCGAAGGAACGAGCAGTACTTC. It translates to CSVLRRNEQYF.

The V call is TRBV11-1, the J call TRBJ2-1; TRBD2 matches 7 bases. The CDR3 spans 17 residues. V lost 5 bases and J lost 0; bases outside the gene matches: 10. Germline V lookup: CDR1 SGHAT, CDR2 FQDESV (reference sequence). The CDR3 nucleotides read TGTGCCAGCAGCGAACCTAGCGGACTAAGCTCCTACAATGAGCAGTTCTTC. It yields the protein CASSEPSGLSSYNEQFF.

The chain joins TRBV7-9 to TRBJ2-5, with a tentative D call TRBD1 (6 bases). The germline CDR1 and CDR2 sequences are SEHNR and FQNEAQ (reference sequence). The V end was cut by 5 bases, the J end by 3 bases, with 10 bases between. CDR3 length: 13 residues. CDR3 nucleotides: TGTGCCAGCAGCCCAGAGGGGGAAGAGACCCAGTACTTC. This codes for CASSPEGEETQYF.

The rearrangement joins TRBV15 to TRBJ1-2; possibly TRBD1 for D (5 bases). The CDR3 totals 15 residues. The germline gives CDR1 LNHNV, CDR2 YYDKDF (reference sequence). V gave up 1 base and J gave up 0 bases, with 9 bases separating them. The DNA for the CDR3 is TGTGCCACCAGCAGAGGGGGGACCCCTAACTATGGCTACACCTTC. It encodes CATSRGGTPNYGYTF.

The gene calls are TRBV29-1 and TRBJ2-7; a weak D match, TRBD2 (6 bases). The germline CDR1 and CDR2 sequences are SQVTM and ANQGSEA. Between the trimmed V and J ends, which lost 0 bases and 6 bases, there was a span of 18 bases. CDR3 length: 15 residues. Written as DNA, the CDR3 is TGCAGCGTTGAAGATAATACGGGGGTGTTGGGCGAGCAGTACTTC. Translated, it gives CSVEDNTGVLGEQYF.

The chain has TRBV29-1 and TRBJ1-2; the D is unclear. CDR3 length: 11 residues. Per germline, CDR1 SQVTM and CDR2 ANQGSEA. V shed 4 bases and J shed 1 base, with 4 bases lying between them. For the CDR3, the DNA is TGCAGCGTTGCAGATAACTATGGCTACACCTTC. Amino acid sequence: CSVADNYGYTF.

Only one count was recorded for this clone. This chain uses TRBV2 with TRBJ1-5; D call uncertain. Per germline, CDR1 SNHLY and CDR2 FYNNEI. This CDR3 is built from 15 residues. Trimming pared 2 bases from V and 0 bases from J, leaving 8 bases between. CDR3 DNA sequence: TGTGCCAGCAGTGAATGGCAGGCTAGCAATCAGCCCCAGCATTTT. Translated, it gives CASSEWQASNQPQHF.